These T cell receptor beta chains were read from a single sample in a study of spatial heterogeneity in lung cancer. One entry per CDR3 protein, called by TCRdb with MiXCR from the 5' RACE reads. The sample has approximately 44,000 distinct CDR3 sequences, about 13% seen once; the top ten hold about 55%. Sequences were derived from PBMCs, sampled at surgery. These receptors were collected from a male donor with early-stage non-small cell lung cancer. Each CDR3 is given with its conserved first and last residue. A D gene is named only where the DNA matches it firmly.

j_gene	v_gene	d_gene	CDR3aa
TRBJ2-1	TRBV4-3	TRBD1	CASSQTTGENYNEQFF
TRBJ2-5	TRBV7-9	.	CASSSGQETQYF
TRBJ2-7	TRBV9	.	CASSAGSQTYEQYF
TRBJ1-6	TRBV29-1	.	CSVASGQNNSPLHF
TRBJ1-4	TRBV29-1	.	CSVGEGLGEKLFF
TRBJ2-5	TRBV4-1	.	CASSPPGTLQETQYF
TRBJ2-5	TRBV10-3	TRBD1	CAISGTGTVKETQYF
TRBJ2-7	TRBV5-1	TRBD1	CASTFTGGSTYEQYF
TRBJ2-1	TRBV5-4	.	CASSPRGLSYNEQFF
TRBJ1-2	TRBV6-1	.	CASMRDRYGYTF
TRBJ2-5	TRBV5-1	.	CASSLDRVEETQYF
TRBJ2-3	TRBV12-3/TRBV12-4	TRBD2	CASTPRFAGGPDTQYF
TRBJ1-1	TRBV2	.	CASSIGAGEAFF
TRBJ1-1	TRBV3-1	.	CASSQVGIGGRWESTEAFF
TRBJ2-4	TRBV28	TRBD1	CASSLGDRTLNIQYF
TRBJ2-3	TRBV27	.	CASLSTDTQYF
TRBJ1-5	TRBV6-1	.	CASDGNQPQHF
TRBJ2-1	TRBV12-3/TRBV12-4	TRBD1	CASTGTVYNEQFF
TRBJ2-1	TRBV5-1	.	CASRVTPGGNEQFF
TRBJ2-5	TRBV29-1	TRBD1	CSVDRDRDQETQYF
TRBJ1-6	TRBV6-1	TRBD1	CASKVGTGTSPLHF
TRBJ2-1	TRBV2	.	CAIRGAINEQFF
TRBJ2-5	TRBV7-8	.	CASSLGQTETQYF
TRBJ1-5	TRBV10-3	TRBD1	CAISERDRGNQPQHF
TRBJ1-5	TRBV19	.	CASRRLSQGRHNQPQHF
TRBJ1-6	TRBV7-8	.	CASNRGGNSPLHF
TRBJ1-5	TRBV12-3/TRBV12-4	.	CASSPLAGLDQPQHF
TRBJ2-6	TRBV12-3/TRBV12-4	TRBD1	CASSPTGAGANVLTF
TRBJ2-5	TRBV6-2/TRBV6-3	TRBD2	CASSLLSGGEETQYF
TRBJ2-7	TRBV20-1	.	CSAGKRTGEDEQYF
TRBJ2-3	TRBV11-2	.	CASSLVGLLTDTQYF
TRBJ2-3	TRBV12-3/TRBV12-4	TRBD2	CASSSGTSGRTDTQYF
TRBJ1-2	TRBV12-3/TRBV12-4	.	CASSLGQSYGYTF
TRBJ2-1	TRBV12-3/TRBV12-4	TRBD2	CASSLALAGNEQFF
TRBJ1-6	TRBV6-4	.	CASSDLQGNSPLHF
TRBJ2-1	TRBV6-2/TRBV6-3	.	CASSYSTPYNEQFF
TRBJ2-3	TRBV10-3	.	CAISESPGAQDTQYF
TRBJ1-5	TRBV2	.	CASSFGLSNQPQHF
TRBJ2-7	TRBV2	.	CASIGHDFYEQYF
TRBJ2-7	TRBV24-1	.	CATSDSQLPYEQYF
TRBJ1-5	TRBV2	.	CASSPDGVQPQHF